This TCR beta chain derives from a study of long-term antiretroviral therapy in people with HIV. Study results and limitations: Clones showing expansion before ART dominated the repertoire at all time points. Specimen acquisition occurred between 2004 and 2017, potentially under older ART regimens. HIV repertoires spanned tighter CDR3 length ranges than controls did.

Version v3.0 of the immunoSEQ assay was performed at survey level. Assay: immunoSEQ multiplex PCR; the TCRdb copy retains only in-frame clones and omits some. Of 20,000 to 30,000 clones in the sample, 79% were seen once. Of note for this clone: Its target is not known.

This clonotype was obtained from a middle-aged woman with HIV. The material sequenced was unsorted PBMCs, taken 1.2 years after starting antiretroviral therapy.

CDR3 sequence reads: CASSLGLTSGRIGETQYF. CDR3 DNA sequence: TGTGCCAGCAGCTTAGGTCTGACTAGCGGGAGGATCGGGGAGACCCAGTACTTC. This sequence joins TRBV7-8 and TRBJ2-5; 13 bases line up with TRBD2. There are 18 residues in the CDR3. Germline values: CDR1 SGHVS, CDR2 FQNEAQ. With 1 base clipped from V and 5 bases from J, the junction kept 10 bases outside the gene matches.